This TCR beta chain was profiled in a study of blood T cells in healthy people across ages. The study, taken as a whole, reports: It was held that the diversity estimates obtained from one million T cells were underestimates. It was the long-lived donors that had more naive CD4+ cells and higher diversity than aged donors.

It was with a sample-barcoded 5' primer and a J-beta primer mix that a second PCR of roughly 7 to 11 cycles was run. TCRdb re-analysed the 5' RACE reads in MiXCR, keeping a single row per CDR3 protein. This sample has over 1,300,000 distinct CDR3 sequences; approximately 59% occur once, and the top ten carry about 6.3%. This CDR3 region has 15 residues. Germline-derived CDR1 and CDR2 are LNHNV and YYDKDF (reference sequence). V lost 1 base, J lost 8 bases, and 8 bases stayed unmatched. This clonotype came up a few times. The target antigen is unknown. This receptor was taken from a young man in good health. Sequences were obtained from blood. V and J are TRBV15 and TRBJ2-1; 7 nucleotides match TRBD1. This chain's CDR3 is CATSRAGQLFDEQFF. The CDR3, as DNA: TGTGCCACCAGCAGAGCGGGACAGCTTTTTGATGAGCAGTTCTTC.